This T cell receptor (beta chain) was obtained from a study of a mutant IDH1 vaccine in newly diagnosed glioma. V shed 0 bases and J shed 6 bases, with 9 bases lying between them. CDR3 size: 13 residues. A word on this clone: Its antigen is unidentified.

Described time point: baseline, week 1 (first vaccination visit). Treatment indicated: pre-vaccination baseline after standard-of-care therapy. The study enrolled donors with new WHO grade 3 or 4 IDH1-mutant, ATRX-lost astrocytomas. Whole-study findings and limits: Pseudoprogression apparently tracked independently of changes in top peripheral T cell clonotypes.

Using immunoSEQ multiplex PCR, the repertoire was profiled, and TCRdb retains in-frame clones only, with some absent. The sample carries about 59,000 clones, approximately 91% recorded once. The TCR comes from a man aged 45-65 years with glioma. The material was PBMCs, obtained from a glioma patient treated with radiotherapy, temozolomide or both. The V call is TRBV23-1, the J call TRBJ2-7, with D tentatively TRBD1 or TRBD2 (5 bases each). TRBV23-1 is recorded as an ORF, its role being uncertain. DNA of the CDR3: TGCGCCAGCAGTCAATCTTGGGGGATCGAGCAGTACTTC. Translation: CASSQSWGIEQYF.